This TCR beta chain is from a study of T cells in Graves' hyperthyroidism and ophthalmopathy. This clonotype was observed once. Patients between 18 and 65 years old had hyperthyroidism, newly diagnosed and lasting under 2 months. The CDR3 runs to 14 residues. J was trimmed by 8 bases and V by 5 bases; bases with no gene match: 7. Germline V gene sequence: CDR1 LNHDA, CDR2 SQIVND (reference sequence). Amplified TCR beta CDR3 regions derived from RNA transcripts. First-round RT-PCR with HTBI primers amplified the TCR CDR3 region. TCRdb reprocessed the multiplex PCR reads with MiXCR, giving one entry per CDR3 protein. The data hold hundreds of thousands of distinct CDR3 sequences, with approximately 15% observed a single time.

The specimen was blood. V usage is TRBV19 and J usage is TRBJ2-1; 9 nucleotides agree with TRBD1. This TCR was sampled from a woman under 30 with Graves' hyperthyroidism. CDR3 sequence reads: CASSSDRGVDEQFF. The CDR3 DNA reads as TGTGCCAGTAGTTCCGACAGGGGGGTTGATGAGCAGTTCTTC. The entire variable domain, with the rest obtained from reference TRBV19 and TRBJ2-1, is as follows: DGGITQSPKYLFRKEGQNVTLSCEQNLNHDAMYWYRQDPGQGLRLIYYSQIVNDFQKGDIAEGYSVSREKKESFPLTVTSAQKNPTAFYLCASSSDRGVDEQFFGPGTRLTVL.